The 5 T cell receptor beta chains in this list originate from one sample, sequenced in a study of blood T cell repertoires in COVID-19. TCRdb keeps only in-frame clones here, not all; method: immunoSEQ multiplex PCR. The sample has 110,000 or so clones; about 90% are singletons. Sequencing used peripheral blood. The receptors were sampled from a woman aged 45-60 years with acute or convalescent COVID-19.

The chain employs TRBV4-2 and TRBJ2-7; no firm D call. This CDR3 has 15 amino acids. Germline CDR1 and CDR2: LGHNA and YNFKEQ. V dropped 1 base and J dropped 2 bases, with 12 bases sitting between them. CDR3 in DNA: TGTGCCAGCAGCCAAGCGGTAGATCTCGCCTACGAGCAGTACTTC. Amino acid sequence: CASSQAVDLAYEQYF.

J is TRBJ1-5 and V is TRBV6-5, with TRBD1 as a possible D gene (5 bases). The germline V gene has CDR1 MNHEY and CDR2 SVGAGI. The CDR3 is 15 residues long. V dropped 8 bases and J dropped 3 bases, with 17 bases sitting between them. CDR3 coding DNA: TGTGCCAGCGGGGGGAGGGCCGCGAACAATCAGCCCCAGCATTTT. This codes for CASGGRAANNQPQHF.

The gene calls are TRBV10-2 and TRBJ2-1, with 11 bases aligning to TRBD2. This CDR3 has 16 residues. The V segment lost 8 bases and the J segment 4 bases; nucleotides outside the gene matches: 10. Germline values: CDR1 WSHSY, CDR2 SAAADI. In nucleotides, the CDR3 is TGCGCCAGCTGCCTAGCGGGAGGTTCGAAGTACAATGAGCAGTTCTTC. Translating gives CASCLAGGSKYNEQFF.

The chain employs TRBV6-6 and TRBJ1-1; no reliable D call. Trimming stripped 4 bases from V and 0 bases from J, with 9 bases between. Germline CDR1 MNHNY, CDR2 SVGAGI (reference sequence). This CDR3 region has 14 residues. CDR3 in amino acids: CASSFAEMNTEAFF. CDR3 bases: TGTGCCAGCAGTTTTGCAGAAATGAACACTGAAGCTTTCTTT.

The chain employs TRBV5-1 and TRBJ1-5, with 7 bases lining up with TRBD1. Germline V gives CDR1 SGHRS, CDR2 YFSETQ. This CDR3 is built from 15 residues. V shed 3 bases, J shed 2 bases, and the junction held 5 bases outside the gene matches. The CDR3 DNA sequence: TGCGCCAGCAGCTGGGGAACAGGGGGCAATCAGCCCCAGCATTTT. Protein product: CASSWGTGGNQPQHF.